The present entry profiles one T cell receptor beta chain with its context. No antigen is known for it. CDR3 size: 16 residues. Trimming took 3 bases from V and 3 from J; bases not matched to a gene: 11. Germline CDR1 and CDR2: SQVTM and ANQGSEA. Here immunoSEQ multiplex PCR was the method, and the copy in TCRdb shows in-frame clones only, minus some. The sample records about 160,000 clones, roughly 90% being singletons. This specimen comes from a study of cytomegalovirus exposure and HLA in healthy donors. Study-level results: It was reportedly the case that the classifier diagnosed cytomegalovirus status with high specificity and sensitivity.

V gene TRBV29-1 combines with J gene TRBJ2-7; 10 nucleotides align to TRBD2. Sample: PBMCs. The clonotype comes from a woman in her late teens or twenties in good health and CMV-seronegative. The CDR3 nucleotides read TGCAGCGTTGAGGGGGCTAGCGGGGGTTCCCTCTACGAGCAGTACTTC. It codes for CSVEGASGGSLYEQYF.